The 14 T cell receptor beta chains below were found in one sample sequenced in a study of radiation and T cells in renal cell carcinoma. Time point described: blood 2 weeks post-SBRT. The treatment is: 15 Gy SBRT to primary tumor, nephrectomy 4 weeks later. The protocol was immunoSEQ multiplex PCR, while the TCRdb copy is restricted to in-frame clones and leaves out a portion. The data contain about 130,000 clones, 70% to 90% of them singletons. Sequencing used blood, obtained from a patient whose treatment included radiotherapy and nephrectomy. These receptor sequences come from a woman aged 55-70 years with renal cell carcinoma.

The CDR3 reads CASSPRTGHNSPLHF. The CDR3 coding sequence is TGTGCCAGCAGCCCTCGGACAGGGCATAATTCACCCCTCCACTTT. The chain combines TRBV11-1 with TRBJ1-6, with 8 positions matching TRBD1. Trimming removed 5 bases from V and 5 bases from J; junction bases left unmatched: 5. This CDR3 contains 15 residues. Looked up from germline, CDR1 is SGHAT and CDR2 is FQDESV (reference sequence).

V is TRBV29-1 and J is TRBJ2-1; D may correspond to TRBD1 or TRBD2 (5 bases each). The germline CDR1 and CDR2 sequences are SQVTM and ANQGSEA. The CDR3 contains 15 residues. V dropped 1 base and J dropped 8 bases, with 18 bases sitting between them. DNA of the CDR3: TGCAGCGTTGAAGGGGACGCAGCCCTGAGGGATGAGCAGTTCTTC. This sequence encodes CSVEGDAALRDEQFF.

V is TRBV29-1 and J is TRBJ1-4; TRBD1 agrees at 8 bases. The V and J ends lost 6 bases and 5 bases, in that order; junction bases with no gene match: 11. The CDR3 loop spans 15 amino acids. CDR1 SQVTM and CDR2 ANQGSEA come from the germline V gene. The CDR3 nucleotides read TGCAGCGTAGGACAGGGCACGGGCAGGAATGAAAAACTGTTTTTT. The encoded protein is CSVGQGTGRNEKLFF. Full variable domain (missing parts from reference TRBV29-1 and TRBJ1-4): SAVISQKPSRDICQRGTSLTIQCQVDSQVTMMFWYRQQPGQSLTLIATANQGSEATYESGFVIDKFPISRPNLTFSTLTVSNMSPEDSSIYLCSVGQGTGRNEKLFFGSGTQLSVL.

This clone has only one observation. The chain links TRBV15 to TRBJ2-1; D is possibly TRBD1 (6 bases). The germline V gene encodes CDR1 LNHNV and CDR2 YYDKDF (reference sequence). With 1 base removed from V and 1 base from J, the gap between germline ends came to 8 bases. CDR3 length equals 15 residues. CDR3 residues: CATSRVGGSYNEQFF. CDR3 coding DNA: TGTGCCACCAGCAGAGTAGGGGGTTCCTACAATGAGCAGTTCTTC.

The chain combines TRBV2 with TRBJ2-1; 11 bases fit TRBD2. After removal of 7 bases from V and 5 bases from J, the junction contained 1 base not matched to a gene. The CDR3 length is 13 residues. Germline V gives CDR1 SNHLY, CDR2 FYNNEI. The CDR3 DNA reads as TGTGCCAGCATAGCGGGGGGGAACAATGAGCAGTTCTTC. As protein: CASIAGGNNEQFF.

This clone appeared a single time. The chain recombines TRBV27 with TRBJ1-4; D not resolved. This CDR3 contains 14 residues. Germline V lookup: CDR1 MNHEY, CDR2 SMNVEV (reference sequence). Trimming removed 2 bases from V and 4 bases from J, with 8 bases in between. This CDR3 reads CASSLIGFNEKLFF. For the CDR3, the DNA is TGTGCCAGCAGTTTAATAGGGTTTAATGAAAAACTGTTTTTT.

The chain has TRBV15 and TRBJ1-1; D is undetermined. CDR1 and CDR2 (germline): LNHNV, YYDKDF (reference sequence). Trimming pared 2 bases from V and 5 bases from J, leaving 9 bases between. This CDR3 region has 13 residues. The CDR3 nucleotides are TGTGCCACCAGCAGAATTGGGGAAACTGAAGCTTTCTTT. This translates into CATSRIGETEAFF.

V and J are TRBV27 and TRBJ1-2, with D perhaps TRBD1 (5 bases). V was shortened by 2 bases and J by 8 bases, with 15 bases between the two germline ends. The V gene's germline CDR1 is MNHEY and CDR2 SMNVEV (reference sequence). The CDR3 sequence is 14 residues long. The CDR3 nucleotides are TGTGCCAGCAGTTTACGGGCCAGGGCAAAGGGCTACACCTTC. This translates into CASSLRARAKGYTF.

V gene TRBV6-1 combines with J gene TRBJ1-1, with TRBD1 as a possible D gene (5 bases). The CDR3 spans 14 residues. V was shortened by 5 bases and J by 5 bases, with 15 bases between the two germline ends. Per germline, CDR1 MNHNS and CDR2 SASEGT. The CDR3 sequence is CASSRAGTETEAFF. The CDR3 DNA sequence: TGTGCCAGCAGTCGGGCCGGGACGGAGACTGAAGCTTTCTTT.

This clone has only a few counts. The V and J genes are TRBV19 and TRBJ1-1, with D maybe TRBD1 (5 bases). The length of the CDR3 is 13 residues. Germline V lookup: CDR1 LNHDA, CDR2 SQIVND (reference sequence). With 8 bases removed from V and 5 bases from J, the gap between germline ends came to 15 bases. The CDR3 sequence: CASSEGFGTEAFF. The CDR3 nucleotides are TGTGCCAGTTCGGAGGGGTTCGGGACTGAAGCTTTCTTT.

J is TRBJ1-2 and V is TRBV5-6; D unclear. CDR1 is SGHDT and CDR2 is YYEEEE in the germline V gene. There are 13 residues in the CDR3. V gave up 7 bases and J gave up 4 bases, with 14 bases separating them. The CDR3 DNA follows: TGTGCCAGCTTCGGTCTGGCTTCCTATGGCTACACCTTC. Encoded protein: CASFGLASYGYTF.

The chain has TRBV9 and TRBJ2-6, with D unclear. Germline V lookup: CDR1 SGDLS, CDR2 YYNGEE. Trimming removed 1 base from V and 2 bases from J, with 1 base in between. CDR3 length: 13 amino acids. CDR3 sequence (DNA): TGTGCCAGCAGCGTACCTGGGGCCAACGTCCTGACTTTC. This encodes CASSVPGANVLTF.

V gene TRBV29-1 combines with J gene TRBJ2-1; a possible D gene is TRBD2 (5 bases). Germline V gene sequence: CDR1 SQVTM, CDR2 ANQGSEA. The V gene lost 0 bases and the J gene lost 4 bases, with 10 bases spanning the gap. The CDR3 is made up of 14 amino acids. For the CDR3, the DNA is TGCAGCGTTGAAGATAGGAGGAAGTACAATGAGCAGTTCTTC. It translates to CSVEDRRKYNEQFF.

V is TRBV10-3 and J is TRBJ2-5, with 9 bases identical to TRBD2. The CDR3 sequence is 14 residues long. Germline loops: CDR1 ENHRY, CDR2 SYGVKD. J lost 2 bases, V lost 6 bases, and 4 bases had no gene match. The CDR3 spells CAISRTSAQETQYF. In DNA, the CDR3 is TGTGCCATCAGCCGGACTAGCGCACAAGAGACCCAGTACTTC.